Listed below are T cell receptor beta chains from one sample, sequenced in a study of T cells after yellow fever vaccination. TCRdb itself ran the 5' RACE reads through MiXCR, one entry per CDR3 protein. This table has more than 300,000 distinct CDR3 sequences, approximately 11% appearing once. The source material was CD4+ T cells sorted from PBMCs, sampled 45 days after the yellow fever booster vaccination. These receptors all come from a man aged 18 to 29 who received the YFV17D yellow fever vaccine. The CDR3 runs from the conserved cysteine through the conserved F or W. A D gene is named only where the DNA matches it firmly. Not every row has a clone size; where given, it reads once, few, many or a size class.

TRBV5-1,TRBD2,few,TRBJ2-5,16,TGCGCCAGCAGCTTGACCCTAGCGGGGAGTCAAGAGACCCAGTACTTC,CASSLTLAGSQETQYF
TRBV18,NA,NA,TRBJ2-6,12,TGTGCCAGCTCACCGCAGGAGGGCGTCCTGACTTTC,CASSPQEGVLTF
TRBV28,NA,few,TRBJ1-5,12,TGTGCCAGCAGTTTACTAGATCAGCCCCAGCATTTT,CASSLLDQPQHF
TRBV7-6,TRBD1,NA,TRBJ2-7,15,TGTGCCAGCAGCTTAGCGGAGGGACAGGCATACGAGCAGTACTTC,CASSLAEGQAYEQYF
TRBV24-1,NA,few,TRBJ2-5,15,TGTGCCACCAGTGACCCCGCACAGAGAGAAGAGACCCAGTACTTC,CATSDPAQREETQYF
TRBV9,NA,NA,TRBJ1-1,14,TGTGCCAGCAGCGTAGCCAGTAAGGGCACTGAAGCTTTCTTT,CASSVASKGTEAFF
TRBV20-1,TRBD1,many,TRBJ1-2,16,TGCAGTGCTCCCGAATCAAACAGGGGAGTCAACTATGGCTACACCTTC,CSAPESNRGVNYGYTF
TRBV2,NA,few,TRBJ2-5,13,TGTGCCAGTTCGACGGATGAACAAGAGACCCAGTACTTC,CASSTDEQETQYF
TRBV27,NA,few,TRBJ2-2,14,TGTGCCAGTCAGGGGAGGTGGAGGGCCGGGGAGCTGTTTTTT,CASQGRWRAGELFF
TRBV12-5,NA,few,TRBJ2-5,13,TGTGCTAGTGGTTCGGGGGACGGGGAGACCCAGTACTTC,CASGSGDGETQYF
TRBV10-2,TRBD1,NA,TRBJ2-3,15,TGCGCCAGCGCTTCCGGACAGGGTGAGGCGGATACGCAGTATTTT,CASASGQGEADTQYF
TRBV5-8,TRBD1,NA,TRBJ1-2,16,TGTGCCAGCAGCCCCGTCCCGGGACAGGGATTCGGTGGCTACACCTTC,CASSPVPGQGFGGYTF
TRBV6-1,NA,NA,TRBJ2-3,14,TGTGCCAGCAGCGACAGGTCTAGCACAGATACGCAGTATTTT,CASSDRSSTDTQYF
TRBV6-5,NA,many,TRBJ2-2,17,TGTGCCAGCAGTTACTGGTCCGTTGTCAGGGATCCGGGGGAGCTGTTTTTT,CASSYWSVVRDPGELFF
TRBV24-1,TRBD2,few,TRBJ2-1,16,TGTGCCACCAGTGAGGGGTGGCGCGGGAGCTACAATGAGCAGTTCTTC,CATSEGWRGSYNEQFF
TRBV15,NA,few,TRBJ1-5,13,TGTGCCACCAGCAGAGAAGGAAATCAGCCCCAGCATTTT,CATSREGNQPQHF
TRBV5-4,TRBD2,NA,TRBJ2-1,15,TGTGCCAGCAGTACGACTAGCGGGGTGTACAATGAGCAGTTCTTC,CASSTTSGVYNEQFF
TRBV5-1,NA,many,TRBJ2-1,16,TGCGCCAGCAGCTTCTCCGGGACGACTACCTACAATGAGCAGTTCTTC,CASSFSGTTTYNEQFF
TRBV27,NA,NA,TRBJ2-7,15,TGTGCCAGCAGTCCCCGGGTCGGAAAGTCGGGGGAGCAGTACTTC,CASSPRVGKSGEQYF
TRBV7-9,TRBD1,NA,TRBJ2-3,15,TGTGCCAGCAGCCCCAGACAGGGCCTCACTAATACGCAGTATTTT,CASSPRQGLTNTQYF
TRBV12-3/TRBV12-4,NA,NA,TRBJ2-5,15,TGTGCCAGCAGCCCCGTACTGGGGGCCCAAGAGACCCAGTACTTC,CASSPVLGAQETQYF
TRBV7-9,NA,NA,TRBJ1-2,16,TGTGCCAGCAGCCTCATGTACTCAGGGTTGGACTATGGCTACACCTTC,CASSLMYSGLDYGYTF
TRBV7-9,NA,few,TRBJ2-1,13,TGTGCCAGCGGCCTCAACAGCTACAATGAGCAGTTCTTC,CASGLNSYNEQFF
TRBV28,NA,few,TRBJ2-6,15,TGTGCCAGCAGTCTACAGGGAACTGGGGCCAACGTCCTGACTTTC,CASSLQGTGANVLTF
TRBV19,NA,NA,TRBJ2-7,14,TGTGCCAGTAGTATAGGCGGGGCAGGGCGCGAGCAGTACTTC,CASSIGGAGREQYF
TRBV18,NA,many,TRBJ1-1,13,TGTGCCAGCAGCCCTGAGATGAACACTGAAGCTTTCTTT,CASSPEMNTEAFF
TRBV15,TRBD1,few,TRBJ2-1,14,TGTGCCACCAGCAGAGATATGGAGGCAGGGGGTCGGTTCTTC,CATSRDMEAGGRFF
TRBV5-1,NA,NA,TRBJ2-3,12,TGCGCCAGCAGGAAAGAGGGAGATACGCAGTATTTT,CASRKEGDTQYF
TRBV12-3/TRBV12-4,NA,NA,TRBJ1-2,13,TGTGCCAGCAGTGCGGGGTGGGTGGAAGGCTACACCTTC,CASSAGWVEGYTF
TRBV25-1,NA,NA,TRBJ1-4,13,TGTGCCAGCAGTGAATCGGTGCAGAGGGCACTGTTTTTT,CASSESVQRALFF
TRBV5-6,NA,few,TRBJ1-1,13,TGTGCCAGCAGCCTAAGGCCCTGGACTGAAGCTTTCTTT,CASSLRPWTEAFF
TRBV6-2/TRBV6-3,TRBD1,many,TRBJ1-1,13,TGTGCCAGCAGTTCTCGGGACAGGAGTGAAGCTTTCTTT,CASSSRDRSEAFF
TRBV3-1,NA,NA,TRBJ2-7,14,TGTGCCAGCAGCCGATCGTCGCAGGGTTACGAGCAGTACTTC,CASSRSSQGYEQYF
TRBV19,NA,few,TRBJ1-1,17,TGTGCCAGTAGTATAGGAGCGGTCGGGCGGGTGAACACTGAAGCTTTCTTT,CASSIGAVGRVNTEAFF
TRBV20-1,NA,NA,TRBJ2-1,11,TGCAGTGCGTACAGGGTTGGAGAGCAGTTCTTC,CSAYRVGEQFF
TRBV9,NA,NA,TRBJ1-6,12,TGTGCCAGCAGCGGGGACCTTCTAGCCCTCCACTTT,CASSGDLLALHF
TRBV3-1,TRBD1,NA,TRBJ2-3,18,TGTGCCAGCAGCCGAAGCCTCCGGGACAGGGGACCCACAGATACGCAGTATTTT,CASSRSLRDRGPTDTQYF
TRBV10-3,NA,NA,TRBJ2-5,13,TGTGCCATCAGGCCGGGACCCGGGGAGACCCAGTACTTC,CAIRPGPGETQYF
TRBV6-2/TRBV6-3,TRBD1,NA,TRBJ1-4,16,TGTGCCAGCAGTTACGGAAGACAGGGGGCGAATGAAAAACTGTTTTTT,CASSYGRQGANEKLFF
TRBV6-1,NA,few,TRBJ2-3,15,TGTGCCAGCAGCGAACGGCGGGAAAGGACAGATACGCAGTATTTT,CASSERRERTDTQYF
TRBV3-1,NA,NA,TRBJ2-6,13,TGTGCCAGCAGCCATTATGGGGCCAACGTCCTGACTTTC,CASSHYGANVLTF
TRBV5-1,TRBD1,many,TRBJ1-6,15,TGCGCCAGCAGCACCTGGGACAGCGAGAATTCACCCCTCCACTTT,CASSTWDSENSPLHF
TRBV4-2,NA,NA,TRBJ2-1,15,TGTGCCAGCAGCCAAGATGCCCTAGCGTCCTATGAGCAGTTCTTC,CASSQDALASYEQFF
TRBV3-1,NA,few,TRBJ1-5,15,TGTGCCAGCAGCCAATCCGAAAAGGGGAATCAGCCCCAGCATTTT,CASSQSEKGNQPQHF
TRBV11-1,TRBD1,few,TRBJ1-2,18,TGTGCCAGCAGCTTAGCAATGGCACTCCCGGGACAGTCCGATGGCTACACCTTC,CASSLAMALPGQSDGYTF
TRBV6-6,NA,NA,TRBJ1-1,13,TGTGCCAGCAGTTACGCACAAGGGAAAGAAGCTTTCTTT,CASSYAQGKEAFF
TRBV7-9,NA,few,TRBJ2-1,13,TGTGCCAGCAGCTTATCTCAGTACAATGAGCAGTTCTTC,CASSLSQYNEQFF
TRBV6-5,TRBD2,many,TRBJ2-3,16,TGTGCCAGCAGTTACTCGGCGGGGGGGCTACGGGATACGCAGTATTTT,CASSYSAGGLRDTQYF
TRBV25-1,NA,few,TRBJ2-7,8,TGTGCCAGCAGTGGACGGTACTTC,CASSGRYF
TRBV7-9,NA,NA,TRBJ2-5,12,TGTGCCAGCAGCTTACCCTTAGGGACCCAGTACTTC,CASSLPLGTQYF
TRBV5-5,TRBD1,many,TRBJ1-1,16,TGTGCCAGCAGCCGTCCCGGGACAGGGATTGGCGCTGAAGCTTTCTTT,CASSRPGTGIGAEAFF
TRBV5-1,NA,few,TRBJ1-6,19,TGCGCCAGCAGCTTGGAGGGACTTACAGGGAGCTCCTATAATTCACCCCTCCACTTT,CASSLEGLTGSSYNSPLHF